The 11 T cell receptor beta chains given below trace back to one sample, sequenced in a study of graft-versus-host responses after intestinal transplantation. Some clones are missing from TCRdb's copy, which holds only in-frame ones; the method was immunoSEQ multiplex PCR. The sample has around 97,000 clones; approximately 93% are singletons. Antigens for these TCRs are unknown. The specimen was unstimulated CD8+ T cells sorted from spleen or lymph node cells, collected before intestinal transplant. Source of these receptors: a human donor who received an intestinal transplant.

This chain joins TRBV7-3 and TRBJ1-1, with D tentatively TRBD1 (6 bases). The CDR3 spans 13 residues. The germline CDR1 and CDR2 sequences are SGHTA and FQGTGA. Trimming shortened V by 5 bases and J by 3 bases, and 10 bases separated the two germline ends. The CDR3 DNA reads TGTGCCAGCAGCGCTACAGGGTACACTGAAGCTTTCTTT. It is translated as CASSATGYTEAFF.

The chain uses TRBV6-1 and TRBJ2-1; 7 positions agree with TRBD2. Germline-derived CDR1 and CDR2 are MNHNS and SASEGT. This CDR3 spans 12 amino acids. CDR3 loop: CAGAGRGNEQFF. CDR3 bases: TGTGCAGGGGCAGGGAGGGGAAATGAGCAGTTCTTC.

The chain recombines TRBV7-9 with TRBJ2-7, with 9 bases identical to TRBD1. This CDR3 is 12 amino acids long. The germline V gene encodes CDR1 SEHNR and CDR2 FQNEAQ (reference sequence). With 5 bases clipped from V and 5 bases from J, the junction kept 1 base outside the gene matches. The CDR3: CASSRDRDEQYF. The CDR3 DNA is TGTGCCAGCAGCCGGGACAGGGACGAGCAGTACTTC.

A word on this clone: A junction boundary mismatches the germline segment, possibly from a read error. The chain employs TRBV5-1 and TRBJ2-5, with D perhaps TRBD1 (5 bases). CDR1 is SGHRS and CDR2 is YFSETQ in the germline V gene. CDR3 length: 11 residues. This chain's CDR3 is CASSFGRVFHF. The CDR3, as DNA: TGCGCCAGCAGCTTTGGCAGGGTCTTTCACTTC. The full variable domain, its missing parts supplied by reference TRBV5-1 and TRBJ2-5, is KAGVTQTPRYLIKTRGQQVTLSCSPISGHRSVSWYQQTPGQGLQFLFEYFSETQRNKGNFPGRFSGRQFSNSRSEMNVSTLELGDSALYLCASSFGRVFHFGPGTRLLVL.

V usage is TRBV4-1 and J usage is TRBJ2-7; D tentatively reads TRBD1 or TRBD2 (5 bases each). The V gene's germline CDR1 is MGHRA and CDR2 YSYEKL. The V gene lost 4 bases and the J gene lost 4 bases, with 17 bases spanning the gap. The CDR3 is 15 residues long. The CDR3 loop is CASSPRDLLPYEQYF. The CDR3, as DNA: TGCGCCAGCAGCCCCCGGGACCTCCTGCCTTACGAGCAGTACTTC.

The J gene is TRBJ2-1, the V gene TRBV13; 10 bases align to TRBD2. The J segment lost 8 bases and the V segment lost 5 bases, leaving 12 bases of the junction unmatched. The CDR3 has 16 amino acids. Germline values: CDR1 PRHDT, CDR2 FYEKMQ (reference sequence). This CDR3 reads CASSPGASGGRDEQFF. CDR3 in DNA: TGTGCCAGCAGCCCTGGGGCTAGCGGGGGCCGGGATGAGCAGTTCTTC. Drawing the rest from reference TRBV13 and TRBJ2-1, the complete variable domain is AAGVIQSPRHLIKEKRETATLKCYPIPRHDTVYWYQQGPGQDPQFLISFYEKMQSDKGSIPDRFSAQQFSDYHSELNMSSLELGDSALYFCASSPGASGGRDEQFFGPGTRLTVL.

V and J are TRBV7-6 and TRBJ1-1, with D perhaps matching TRBD1 (6 bases). CDR3 length: 13 residues. Trimming pared 11 bases from V and 3 bases from J, leaving 16 bases between. Germline V gene sequence: CDR1 SGHVS, CDR2 FNYEAQ. The CDR3 sequence is CAVAGVYDTEAFF. The CDR3 bases are TGTGCCGTTGCAGGGGTTTATGACACTGAAGCTTTCTTT.

The CDR3 nucleotides read TGCGCCAGCAGCGAAAGGGCATCCTACGAGCAGTACTTC. It codes for CASSERASYEQYF. The chain has TRBV5-1 and TRBJ2-7; D ambiguous. The V and J ends lost 4 bases and 1 base respectively, with 9 bases between them. The germline V gene has CDR1 SGHRS and CDR2 YFSETQ. This CDR3 is 13 amino acids long.

The genes are TRBV29-1 and TRBJ2-3; 10 nucleotides align to TRBD2. Germline V gene lookup returns CDR1 SQVTM and CDR2 ANQGSEA. The CDR3 contains 17 residues. V was pared by 4 bases and J by 0 bases, with 10 bases of the junction left unmatched. The CDR3 spells CSVVGSGGTPSTDTQYF. The CDR3 DNA reads TGCAGCGTTGTAGGTAGCGGGGGGACACCTAGCACAGATACGCAGTATTTT.

The chain couples TRBV2 to TRBJ2-3; D gene uncertain. CDR3 size: 10 residues. Germline-derived CDR1 and CDR2 are SNHLY and FYNNEI. In DNA form, the CDR3 reads TGTGCAATCAACCAGGATACGCAGTATTTT. Translated: CAINQDTQYF. Full variable domain (remainder filled in from reference TRBV2 and TRBJ2-3): EPEVTQTPSHQVTQMGQEVILRCVPISNHLYFYWYRQILGQKVEFLVSFYNNEISEKSEIFDDQFSVERPDGSNFTLKIRSTKLEDSAMYFCAINQDTQYFGPGTRLTVL.

The chain links TRBV19 to TRBJ1-2, with a possible D match to TRBD1 (5 bases). The CDR3 runs to 18 residues. The V gene lost 1 base and the J gene lost 0 bases, with 18 bases spanning the gap. Looked up from germline, CDR1 is LNHDA and CDR2 is SQIVND (reference sequence). The CDR3 spells CASSIGGEKPDSNYGYTF. CDR3 nucleotides: TGTGCCAGTAGTATAGGGGGGGAGAAGCCGGACTCTAACTATGGCTACACCTTC.